What follows are 14 T cell receptor beta chains derived from one specimen sequenced in a study of regulatory T cells in long-lasting Graves disease. As to time point: newly diagnosed GD, antithyroid drugs for less than 3 months. PBMC-extracted RNA yielded the TCR library. HTBI primers from iRepertoire and Arm-PCR of CDR3 regions yielded the TCR beta libraries. MiXCR was run by TCRdb on the multiplex PCR reads, yielding one entry per CDR3 protein. There are 400,000 to 500,000 distinct CDR3 sequences in the sample; less than 15% occur only once, and roughly 15% lies in the top ten. These data were also filed under a second study, of T cells in Graves' hyperthyroidism and ophthalmopathy.

The sequenced sample was peripheral blood mononuclear cells (PBMCs), obtained at new diagnosis, from a patient treated with antithyroid drugs. These TCRs come from a woman aged 50 to 60 with Graves disease.

Many counts were recorded for this clonotype. V is TRBV30 and J is TRBJ2-1; 8 bases are shared with TRBD2. Per germline, CDR1 GTSNPN and CDR2 SVGIG (reference sequence). The CDR3 runs 13 residues. Written as DNA, the CDR3 is TGTGCGTTAGCGGGAACCTCCTACAATGAGCAGTTCTTC. It translates to CALAGTSYNEQFF.

This clonotype was seen at least ten times. The V gene is TRBV20-1, the J gene TRBJ2-5, with D unresolved. V gave up 2 bases and J gave up 1 base, with 5 bases separating them. The CDR3 contains 12 residues. In germline, CDR1 is DFQATT, CDR2 SNEGSKA (reference sequence). The CDR3 protein is CSARLPQETQYF. The CDR3 region has the DNA TGCAGTGCTAGACTTCCCCAAGAGACCCAGTACTTC.

The chain joins TRBV28 to TRBJ2-1, with 11 positions matching TRBD1. Germline V gene lookup returns CDR1 MDHEN and CDR2 SYDVKM. The CDR3 has 14 amino acids. Trimming at V came to 10 bases and at J to 6 bases, leaving 8 bases not matched to a gene. The CDR3 DNA follows: TGTGCCACTAGAGGACAGGGGGCTAGCAATGAGCAGTTCTTC. Its translation: CATRGQGASNEQFF.

This clonotype came up many times. The chain recombines TRBV3-1 with TRBJ1-1; no clear D gene. This CDR3 comprises 15 residues. CDR1 is LGHDT, CDR2 YNNKEL, per germline (reference sequence). Trimming cost V 2 bases and J 1 base, with 11 bases left between them. This chain's CDR3 is CASSQWRSGNTEAFF. In DNA, the CDR3 is TGTGCCAGCAGCCAATGGAGATCAGGGAACACTGAAGCTTTCTTT.

This clonotype showed up many times. CDR3: CASSDRWELFF. CDR3 bases: TGTGCCAGCAGTGACCGGTGGGAGCTGTTTTTT. The chain joins TRBV28 to TRBJ2-2; no firm D call. The CDR3 consists of 11 residues. Germline V gene lookup returns CDR1 MDHEN and CDR2 SYDVKM. V lost 5 bases to trimming and J lost 9 bases, with 7 bases between them.

This clonotype has more than one count but fewer than ten. The CDR3 DNA follows: TGTGCCAGTCACCGGGACTTAAACACCGGGGAGCTGTTTTTT. It specifies CASHRDLNTGELFF. This chain connects TRBV19 to TRBJ2-2; D is possibly TRBD2 (6 bases). The CDR3 runs to 14 residues. The germline V gene encodes CDR1 LNHDA and CDR2 SQIVND (reference sequence). Trimming took 8 bases from V and 2 from J, leaving 12 bases between them.

The rearrangement uses TRBV6-1 and TRBJ2-1, with 7 bases aligning to TRBD2. The CDR3 covers 13 residues. Germline V gene data show CDR1 as MNHNS and CDR2 as SASEGT. Trimming removed 8 bases from V and 9 bases from J; junction bases left unmatched: 10. CDR3 in amino acids: CASGTWGGVEQFF. The CDR3 bases are TGTGCCAGCGGAACCTGGGGGGGGGTTGAGCAGTTCTTC.

This clonotype was recorded many times. The V gene is TRBV11-2, the J gene TRBJ1-2, with D possibly matching TRBD1 (5 bases). Trimming shortened V by 4 bases and J by 4 bases, and 10 bases separated the two germline ends. This CDR3 has 13 residues. The germline gives CDR1 SGHAT, CDR2 FQNNGV. The CDR3 nucleotides read TGTGCCAGCAGCTCGAGACAGAGCTATGGCTACACCTTC. This sequence encodes CASSSRQSYGYTF.

The chain links TRBV20-1 to TRBJ2-3, with D perhaps TRBD1 or TRBD2 (6 bases each). V was clipped by 5 bases and J by 0 bases, with 24 bases between them. CDR1 DFQATT and CDR2 SNEGSKA come from the germline V gene (reference sequence). This CDR3 spans 18 amino acids. The CDR3 loop is CSAVNRDGLGTSTDTQYF. In nucleotides, the CDR3 is TGCAGTGCTGTAAACAGGGATGGTCTGGGGACTAGCACAGATACGCAGTATTTT.

The chain recombines TRBV6-2 or TRBV6-3 with TRBJ1-2; D is ambiguous. Looked up from germline, CDR1 is MNHEY and CDR2 is SVGEGT. With 5 bases removed from V and 1 base from J, the gap between germline ends came to 11 bases. There are 14 residues in the CDR3. The CDR3 DNA follows: TGTGCCAGCAGTGAGTCGAATGATAACTATGGCTACACCTTC. Translating it yields CASSESNDNYGYTF.

This clonotype was counted at least ten times. This chain joins TRBV12-3 or TRBV12-4 and TRBJ1-2; D is possibly TRBD1 (5 bases). Trimming took 0 bases from V and 4 from J, leaving 9 bases between them. CDR3 length equals 14 residues. For the CDR3, the DNA is TGTGCCAGCAGTTTAGCGCAGGGATCCTATGGCTACACCTTC. It yields the protein CASSLAQGSYGYTF.

The rearrangement links TRBV6-1 to TRBJ1-1, with TRBD1 matching 8 bases. The CDR3 runs to 14 residues. The V gene's germline CDR1 is MNHNS and CDR2 SASEGT. Germline trimming cut 3 bases from V and 4 bases from J; bases unmatched to any gene: 4. The CDR3 spells CASSDGQGLTEAFF. CDR3 DNA sequence: TGTGCCAGCAGTGACGGACAGGGTCTCACTGAAGCTTTCTTT.

This clonotype occurred once. A much larger clone is a single base away; this may be a read error. The J gene is TRBJ2-1, the V gene TRBV5-1, with 11 bases matching TRBD2. Germline lookup yields CDR1 SGHRS and CDR2 YFSETQ. The CDR3 loop spans 17 amino acids. J lost 2 bases, V lost 5 bases, and 9 bases had no gene match. DNA for the CDR3: TGCGCCAGCAGACTAGTTACTAGCGGGAGAGCCTACAATGAGCAGTTCTTC. This encodes CASRLVTSGRAYNEQFF.

This clonotype was counted ten times or more. The V call is TRBV28, the J call TRBJ2-4, with 7 bases that match TRBD2. J lost 2 bases, V lost 2 bases, and 9 bases had no gene match. CDR1 and CDR2 from the germline V gene are MDHEN and SYDVKM. This CDR3 spans 17 amino acids. DNA for the CDR3: TGTGCCAGCAGTTTAAGCGGCGGGAGTATAACCAAAAACATTCAGTACTTC. This gives the protein CASSLSGGSITKNIQYF.